One and the same sample provided the 8 T cell receptor beta chains below, sequenced in a study of tumor-infiltrating lymphocytes in primary liver carcinoma. TCR beta cDNA came from roughly 450 ng total RNA, primed with a constant-region primer. Each TCR beta library was derived from three nested multiplex PCR rounds that employed slightly modified ARM-PCR. The first two PCR rounds used TRBV1-TRBV30 primers with a Cbeta primer, nine to ten cycles each. TCRdb called the multiplex PCR reads again in MiXCR, with one record for every CDR3 protein. The table shows roughly 100,000 distinct CDR3 sequences, with approximately 82% occurring only once. It was from about 19-30 mg of unsorted bulk tissue that RNA and DNA were co-extracted. What was sequenced was liver tumor tissue from sampling region 3. Subset: tumor region T3, left-lateral pole. These receptors were obtained from a man aged 35 to 55 with primary liver carcinoma and hepatitis B virus infection.

This clonotype has more than one count but fewer than ten. V is TRBV6-1 and J is TRBJ1-1; D is uncertain. V was cut by 8 bases and J by 3 bases, with 13 bases left in between. Germline CDR1 is MNHNS and CDR2 is SASEGT. CDR3 length: 13 residues. The CDR3 loop reads CASSWERDTEAFF. CDR3 bases: TGTGCCAGCTCATGGGAGCGGGACACTGAAGCTTTCTTT.

This clonotype showed up just a few times. This chain joins TRBV20-1 and TRBJ2-1, with TRBD2 matching 12 bases. The germline V gene encodes CDR1 DFQATT and CDR2 SNEGSKA (reference sequence). Trimming cost V 1 base and J 0 bases; bases outside gene matches: 1. CDR3 length: 16 amino acids. The chain's CDR3 is CSARGTSGNSYNEQFF. CDR3 sequence (DNA): TGCAGTGCTAGAGGGACTAGCGGGAACTCCTACAATGAGCAGTTCTTC.

Points on this clonotype: This may arise from a read error, as a much more abundant clone is one base away. J is TRBJ2-1 and V is TRBV24-1, with D perhaps being TRBD1 or TRBD2 (6 bases each). Per germline, CDR1 KGHDR and CDR2 SFDVKD. With 3 bases removed from V and 3 bases from J, the gap between germline ends came to 14 bases. This CDR3 contains 16 residues. CDR3 nucleotides: TGTGCCACCAGTGATCCAATAGGGGGGAGCTACAATGAGCAGTTCTTC. Protein: CATSDPIGGSYNEQFF.

With regard to this clonotype: A much larger clone is a single base away; this may be a read error. The chain is built from TRBV5-1 and TRBJ1-1; D is unresolved. Germline V gene lookup returns CDR1 SGHRS and CDR2 YFSETQ. This CDR3 has 14 residues. CDR3 nucleotides: TGCGCCGGCAGCTTTGGAGTTTCCAGGACTGAAGCTTTCTTT. Translated: CAGSFGVSRTEAFF.

Of note for this clonotype: A read error is possible here, since a much larger clone lies one base away. The chain recombines TRBV7-8 with TRBJ2-1, with unresolved D. V lost 5 bases and J lost 10, with 15 bases in between. CDR1 SGHVS and CDR2 FQNEAQ come from the germline V gene. The CDR3 runs 13 residues. CDR3 nucleotide sequence: TGTGCCAGCAGCCTAGGGTGGGCCGGGGAGCAGTTCTTC. Translated: CASSLGWAGEQFF.

As regards this clonotype: This CDR3 is missing its conserved last phenylalanine or tryptophan, likely due to a read error. The chain joins TRBV6-1 to TRBJ2-1; D is perhaps TRBD2 (6 bases). Germline values: CDR1 MNHNS, CDR2 SASEGT. V dropped 5 bases and J dropped 11 bases, with 22 bases sitting between them. This CDR3 comprises 15 residues. DNA of the CDR3: TGTGCCAGCAGTACCGGGACTTGCGGCCAATGGAAGCAGTTCTTA. It specifies CASSTGTCGQWKQFL.

This clonotype showed up just a few times. At one end the junction does not follow the germline gene, possibly because of a read error. V usage is TRBV25-1 and J usage is TRBJ1-2; no clear D. This CDR3 has 12 amino acids. From germline, CDR1 is MGHDK and CDR2 SYGVNS. The CDR3 sequence: CSSSESTYGYTF. As DNA, the CDR3 is TGTTCCAGCAGTGAATCTACCTATGGCTACACCTTC.

V is TRBV6-2 or TRBV6-3 and J is TRBJ2-4; D remains unclear. Germline CDR1 and CDR2: MNHEY and SVGEGT. CDR3 length: 17 residues. Trimming took 6 bases from V and 4 from J, leaving 22 bases between them. The DNA for the CDR3 is TGTGCCAGCAGCCTCCCAGAGAGTTTTAGGGATAAAAACATTCAGTACTTC. Protein product: CASSLPESFRDKNIQYF.